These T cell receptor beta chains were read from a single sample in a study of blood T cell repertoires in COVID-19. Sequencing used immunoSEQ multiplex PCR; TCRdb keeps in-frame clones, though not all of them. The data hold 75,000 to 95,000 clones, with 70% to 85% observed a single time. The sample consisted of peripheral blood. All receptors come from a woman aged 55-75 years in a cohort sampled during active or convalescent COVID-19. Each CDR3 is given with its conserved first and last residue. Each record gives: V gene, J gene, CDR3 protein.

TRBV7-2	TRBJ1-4	CASSFGGASEKLFF
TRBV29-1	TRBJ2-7	CSVEDGILGPYEQYF
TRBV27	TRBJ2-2	CASSLLAGALSGELFF
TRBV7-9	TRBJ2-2	CASSPGTGVSGELFF
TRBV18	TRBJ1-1	CASSPTQGGVNTEAFF
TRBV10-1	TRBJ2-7	CASSESRDRAYEQYF
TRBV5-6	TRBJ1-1	CASSLMGGPGTEAFF
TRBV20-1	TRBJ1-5	CSASRRQGGNQPQHF
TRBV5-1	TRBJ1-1	CASSQQGERTEAFF
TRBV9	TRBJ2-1	CASSVTVWAEQFF
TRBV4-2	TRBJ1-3	CASSILSGNTIYF
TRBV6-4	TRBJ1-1	CASSSDRASGEAFF
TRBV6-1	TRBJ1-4	CASSEAGRTGLGEKLFF
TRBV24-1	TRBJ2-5	CATSDVRDRAQETQYF
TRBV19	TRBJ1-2	CASSNPRSGDYYGYTF
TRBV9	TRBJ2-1	CASSVRTSGGFYEQFF
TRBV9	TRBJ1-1	CASSPDRLNTEAFF
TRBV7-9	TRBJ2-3	CASSERTRVDTQYF
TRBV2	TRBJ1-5	CASSGTVRVAQHF
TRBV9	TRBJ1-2	CASSVDAEWTVGGYGYTF
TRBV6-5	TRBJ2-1	CASSYGQVQNEQFF
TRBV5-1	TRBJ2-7	CASSYFTGWNEQYF
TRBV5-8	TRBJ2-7	CASSDRDRAYEQYF
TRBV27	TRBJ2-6	CASSPSVGGPSGANVLTF
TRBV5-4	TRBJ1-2	CASSPRRGPGYTF
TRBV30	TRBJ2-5	CAWSVSGGASLQETQYF
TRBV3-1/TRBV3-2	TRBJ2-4	CASSQRGEKNIQYF
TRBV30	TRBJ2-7	CAWGDREYEQYF
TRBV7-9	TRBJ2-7	CASSLGVSGGEQYF
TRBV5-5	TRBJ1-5	CASSLVGGASNQPQHF
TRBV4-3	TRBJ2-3	CASSQETGGGGRDTQYF
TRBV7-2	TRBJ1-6	CASSLDPGWNSPLHF